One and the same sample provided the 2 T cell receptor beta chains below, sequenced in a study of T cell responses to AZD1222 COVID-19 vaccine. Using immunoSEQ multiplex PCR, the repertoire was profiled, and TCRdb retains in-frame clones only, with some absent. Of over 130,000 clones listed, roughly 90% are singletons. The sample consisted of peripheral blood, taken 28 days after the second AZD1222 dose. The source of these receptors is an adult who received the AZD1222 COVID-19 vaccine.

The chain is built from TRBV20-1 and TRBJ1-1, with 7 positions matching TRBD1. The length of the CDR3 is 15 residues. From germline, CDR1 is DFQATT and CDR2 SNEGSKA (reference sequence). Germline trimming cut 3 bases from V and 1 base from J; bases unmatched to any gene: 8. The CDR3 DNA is TGCAGTGCTAGTCTCTGGGGACAGCAGAACACTGAAGCTTTCTTT. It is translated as CSASLWGQQNTEAFF.

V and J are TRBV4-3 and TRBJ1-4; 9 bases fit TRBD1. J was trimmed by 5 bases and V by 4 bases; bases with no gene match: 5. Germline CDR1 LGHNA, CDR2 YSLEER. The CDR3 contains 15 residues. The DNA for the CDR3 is TGCGCCAGCAGCCCCACAGGGGGCGGGAATGAAAAACTGTTTTTT. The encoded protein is CASSPTGGGNEKLFF.